This T cell receptor (beta chain) was identified in a study of blood T cell repertoires in COVID-19. Across the study: The analysed material was cDNA or gDNA that came from T cells, B-cell-depleted T cells, or PBMCs.

From germline, CDR1 is SGHNT and CDR2 YYREEE (reference sequence). The CDR3 spans 16 residues. Trimming took 3 bases from V and 4 from J; bases not matched to a gene: 11. Authors' processing steps: Estimates of nucleated cell counts were drawn from the amplification of reference gene primers. Libraries were prepared by immunoSEQ multiplex PCR; TCRdb keeps only in-frame clonotypes and omits some of them. V and J calls and clone size are as listed in that table; D and trimming were resolved from the DNA. The sample has hundreds of thousands of clones, 65% to 90% seen once; the top ten hold around 7.2%.

V and J are TRBV5-4 and TRBJ1-2; 8 bases align to TRBD1. The sample consisted of peripheral blood. The TCR sequence derives from a human donor in a cohort sampled during active COVID-19. CDR3 residues: CASSSRGAQGAYGYTF. As DNA, the CDR3 is TGTGCCAGCAGCTCCCGTGGGGCCCAGGGGGCCTATGGCTACACCTTC.